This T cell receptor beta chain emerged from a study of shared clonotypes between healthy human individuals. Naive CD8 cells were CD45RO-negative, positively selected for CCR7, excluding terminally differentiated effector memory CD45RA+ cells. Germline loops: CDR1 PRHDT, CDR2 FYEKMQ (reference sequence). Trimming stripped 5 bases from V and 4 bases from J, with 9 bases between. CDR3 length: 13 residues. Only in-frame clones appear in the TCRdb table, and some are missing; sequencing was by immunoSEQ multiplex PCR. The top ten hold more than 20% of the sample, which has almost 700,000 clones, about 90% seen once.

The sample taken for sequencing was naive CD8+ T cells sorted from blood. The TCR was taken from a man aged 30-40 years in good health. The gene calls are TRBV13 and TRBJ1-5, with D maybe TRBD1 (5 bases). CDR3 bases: TGTGCCAGCAGCCGGGGGGGGAATCAGCCCCAGCATTTT. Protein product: CASSRGGNQPQHF.